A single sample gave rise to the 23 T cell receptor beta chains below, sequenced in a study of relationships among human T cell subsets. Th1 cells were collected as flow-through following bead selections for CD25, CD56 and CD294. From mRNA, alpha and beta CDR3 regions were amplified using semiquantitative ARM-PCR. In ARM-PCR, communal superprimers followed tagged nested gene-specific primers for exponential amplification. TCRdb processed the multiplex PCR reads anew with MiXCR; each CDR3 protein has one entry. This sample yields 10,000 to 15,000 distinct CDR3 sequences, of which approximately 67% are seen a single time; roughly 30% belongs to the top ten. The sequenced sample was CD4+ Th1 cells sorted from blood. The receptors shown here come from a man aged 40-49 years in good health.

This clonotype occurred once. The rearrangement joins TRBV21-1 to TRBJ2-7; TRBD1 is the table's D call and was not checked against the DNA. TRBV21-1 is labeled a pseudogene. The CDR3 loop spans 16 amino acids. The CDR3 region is CASSKGGQVLAYEQYF. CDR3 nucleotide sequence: TGTGCCAGCAGCAAAGGGGGACAGGTCCTCGCCTACGAGCAGTACTTC.

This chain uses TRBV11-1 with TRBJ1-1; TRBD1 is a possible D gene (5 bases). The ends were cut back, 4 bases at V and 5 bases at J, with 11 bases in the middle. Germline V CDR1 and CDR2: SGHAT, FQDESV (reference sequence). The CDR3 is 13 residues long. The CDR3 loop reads CASSSWGGTEAFF. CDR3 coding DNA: TGTGCCAGCAGCTCATGGGGGGGGACTGAAGCTTTCTTT.

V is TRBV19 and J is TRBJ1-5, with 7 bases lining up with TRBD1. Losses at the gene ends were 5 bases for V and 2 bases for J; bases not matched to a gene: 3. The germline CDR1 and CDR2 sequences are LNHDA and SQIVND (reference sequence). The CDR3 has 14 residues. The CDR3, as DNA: TGTGCCAGTAGTCACAGGGGAGGCAATCAGCCCCAGCATTTT. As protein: CASSHRGGNQPQHF. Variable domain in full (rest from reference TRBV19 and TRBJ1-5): DGGITQSPKYLFRKEGQNVTLSCEQNLNHDAMYWYRQDPGQGLRLIYYSQIVNDFQKGDIAEGYSVSREKKESFPLTVTSAQKNPTAFYLCASSHRGGNQPQHFGDGTRLSIL.

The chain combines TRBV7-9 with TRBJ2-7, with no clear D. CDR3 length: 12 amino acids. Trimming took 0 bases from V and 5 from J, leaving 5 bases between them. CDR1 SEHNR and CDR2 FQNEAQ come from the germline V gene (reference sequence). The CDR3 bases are TGTGCCAGCAGCTTAGCCCTCGACGAGCAGTACTTC. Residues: CASSLALDEQYF.

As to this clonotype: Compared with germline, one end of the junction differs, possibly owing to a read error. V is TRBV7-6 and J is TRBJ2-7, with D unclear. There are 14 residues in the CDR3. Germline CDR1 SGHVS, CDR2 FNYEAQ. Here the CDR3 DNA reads TGTGCCAGCAGCCCACATCAAAACAGCTACAAGCAGTACTTC. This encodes CASSPHQNSYKQYF.

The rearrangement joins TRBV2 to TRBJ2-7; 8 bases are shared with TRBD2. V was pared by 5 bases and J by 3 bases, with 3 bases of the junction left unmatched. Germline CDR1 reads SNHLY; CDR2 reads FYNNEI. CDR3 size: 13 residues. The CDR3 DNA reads TGTGCCAGCAGTTGGACTAGCTACTACGAGCAGTACTTC. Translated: CASSWTSYYEQYF.

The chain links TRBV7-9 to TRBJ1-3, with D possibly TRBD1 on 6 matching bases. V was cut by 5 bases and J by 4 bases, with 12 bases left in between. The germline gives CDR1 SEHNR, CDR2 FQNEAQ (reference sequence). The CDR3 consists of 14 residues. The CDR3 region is CASSIQGPGNTIYF. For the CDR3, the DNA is TGTGCCAGCAGCATACAGGGCCCCGGAAACACCATATATTTT. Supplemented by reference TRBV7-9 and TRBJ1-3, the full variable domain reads DTGVSQNPRHKITKRGQNVTFRCDPISEHNRLYWYRQTLGQGPEFLTYFQNEAQLEKSRLLSDRFSAERPKGSFSTLEIQRTEQGDSAMYLCASSIQGPGNTIYFGEGSWLTVV.

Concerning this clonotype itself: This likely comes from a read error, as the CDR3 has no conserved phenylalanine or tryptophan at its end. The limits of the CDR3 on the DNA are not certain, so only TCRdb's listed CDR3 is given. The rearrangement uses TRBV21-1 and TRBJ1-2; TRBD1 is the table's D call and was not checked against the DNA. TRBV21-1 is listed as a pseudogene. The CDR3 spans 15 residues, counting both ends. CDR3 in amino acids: CASSFRPDSTMATPS.

The CDR3 sequence: CASSLGTGGIAYEQYF. The DNA of the CDR3 is TGTGCCAGCAGCTTGGGGACAGGGGGTATAGCCTACGAGCAGTACTTC. The chain has TRBV11-2 and TRBJ2-7, with 11 bases lining up with TRBD1. After removal of 3 bases from V and 2 bases from J, the junction contained 6 bases not matched to a gene. Germline V gives CDR1 SGHAT, CDR2 FQNNGV. The CDR3 totals 16 residues.

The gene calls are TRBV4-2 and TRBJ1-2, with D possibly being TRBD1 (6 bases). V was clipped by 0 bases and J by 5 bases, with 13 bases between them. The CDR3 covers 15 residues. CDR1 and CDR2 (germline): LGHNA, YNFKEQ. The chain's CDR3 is CASSQDSQGRYGYTF. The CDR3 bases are TGTGCCAGCAGCCAAGATTCGCAGGGGCGGTATGGCTACACCTTC.

The CDR3 DNA follows: TGTGCCAGCAGCGCGGGACAGGGGATCGGAAACACCATATATTTT. This gives the protein CASSAGQGIGNTIYF. This chain connects TRBV7-3 to TRBJ1-3; 10 nucleotides line up with TRBD1. This CDR3 region has 15 residues. CDR1 and CDR2 from the germline V gene are SGHTA and FQGTGA. With 5 bases clipped from V and 4 bases from J, the junction kept 5 bases outside the gene matches.

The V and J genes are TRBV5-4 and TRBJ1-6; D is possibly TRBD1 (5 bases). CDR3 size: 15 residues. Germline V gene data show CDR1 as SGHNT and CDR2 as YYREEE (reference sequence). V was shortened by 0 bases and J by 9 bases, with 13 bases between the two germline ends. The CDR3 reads CASSLDGQGGSPLHF. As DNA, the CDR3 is TGTGCCAGCAGCTTGGATGGCCAGGGAGGTTCACCCCTCCACTTT.

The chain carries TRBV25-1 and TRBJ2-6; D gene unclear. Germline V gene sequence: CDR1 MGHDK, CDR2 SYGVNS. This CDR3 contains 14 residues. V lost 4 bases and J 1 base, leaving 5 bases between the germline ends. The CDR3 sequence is CASSVGSGANVLTF. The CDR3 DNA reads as TGTGCCAGCAGTGTGGGGTCTGGGGCCAACGTCCTGACTTTC.

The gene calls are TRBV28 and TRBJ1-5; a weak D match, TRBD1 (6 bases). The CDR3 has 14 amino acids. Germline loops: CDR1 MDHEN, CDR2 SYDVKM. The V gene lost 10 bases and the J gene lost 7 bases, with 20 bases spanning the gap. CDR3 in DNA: TGTGCCACCAGGGGCAGCGGAGCAGGACAGCCCCAGCATTTT. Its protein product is CATRGSGAGQPQHF. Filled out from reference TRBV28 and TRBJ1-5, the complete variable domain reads DVKVTQSSRYLVKRTGEKVFLECVQDMDHENMFWYRQDPGLGLRLIYFSYDVKMKEKGDIPEGYSVSREKKERFSLILESASTNQTSMYLCATRGSGAGQPQHFGDGTRLSIL.

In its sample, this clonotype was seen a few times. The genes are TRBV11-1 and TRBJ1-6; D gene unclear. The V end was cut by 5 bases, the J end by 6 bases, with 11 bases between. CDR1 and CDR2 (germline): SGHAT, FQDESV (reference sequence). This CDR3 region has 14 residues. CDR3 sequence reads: CASSNEVANSPLHF. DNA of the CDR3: TGTGCCAGCAGCAATGAGGTCGCTAATTCACCCCTCCACTTT.

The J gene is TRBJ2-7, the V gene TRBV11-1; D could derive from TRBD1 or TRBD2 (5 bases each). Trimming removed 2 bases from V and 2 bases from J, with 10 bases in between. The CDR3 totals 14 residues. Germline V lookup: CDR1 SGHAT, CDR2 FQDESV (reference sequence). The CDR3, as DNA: TGTGCCAGCAGCTTACGGGACGGAGCCTACGAGCAGTACTTC. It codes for CASSLRDGAYEQYF.

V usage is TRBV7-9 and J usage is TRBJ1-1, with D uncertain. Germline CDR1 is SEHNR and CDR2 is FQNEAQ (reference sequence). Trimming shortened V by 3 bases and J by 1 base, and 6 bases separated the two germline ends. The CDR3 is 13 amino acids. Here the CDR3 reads CASSFVRNTEAFF. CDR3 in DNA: TGTGCCAGCAGCTTCGTGCGGAACACTGAAGCTTTCTTT.

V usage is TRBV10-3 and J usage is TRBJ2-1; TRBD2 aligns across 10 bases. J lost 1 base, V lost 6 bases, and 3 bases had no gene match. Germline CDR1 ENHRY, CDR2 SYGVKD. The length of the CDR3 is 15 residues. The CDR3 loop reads CAIRSSGGSYNEQFF. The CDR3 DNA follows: TGTGCCATCAGGAGTAGCGGGGGGTCCTACAATGAGCAGTTCTTC.

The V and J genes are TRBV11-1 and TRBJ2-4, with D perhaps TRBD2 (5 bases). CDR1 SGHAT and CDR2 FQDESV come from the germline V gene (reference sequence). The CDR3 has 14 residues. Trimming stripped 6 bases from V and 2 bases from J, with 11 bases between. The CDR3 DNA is TGTGCCAGCAGGGGGAGAGGGACCAAAAACATTCAGTACTTC. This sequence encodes CASRGRGTKNIQYF.

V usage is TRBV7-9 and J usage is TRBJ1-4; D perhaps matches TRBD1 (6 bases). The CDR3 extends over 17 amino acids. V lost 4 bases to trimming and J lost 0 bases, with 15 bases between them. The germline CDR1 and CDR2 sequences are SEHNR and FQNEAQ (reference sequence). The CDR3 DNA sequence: TGTGCCAGCAGCTCGGACAGAGGAGTTGCAACTAATGAAAAACTGTTTTTT. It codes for CASSSDRGVATNEKLFF.

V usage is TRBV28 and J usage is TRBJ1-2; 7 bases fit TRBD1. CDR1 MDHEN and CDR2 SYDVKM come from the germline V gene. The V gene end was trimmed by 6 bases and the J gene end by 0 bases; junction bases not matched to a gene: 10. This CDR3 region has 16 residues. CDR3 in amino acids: CASRTPITGANYGYTF. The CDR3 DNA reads TGTGCCAGCAGAACCCCTATCACAGGGGCTAACTATGGCTACACCTTC.

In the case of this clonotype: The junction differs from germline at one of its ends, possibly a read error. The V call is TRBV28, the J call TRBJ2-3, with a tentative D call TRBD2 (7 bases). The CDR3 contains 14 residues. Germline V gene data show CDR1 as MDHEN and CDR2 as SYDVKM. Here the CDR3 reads CASILQGRADTQYF. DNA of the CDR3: TGCGCCAGCATTCTGCAGGGGAGGGCAGATACGCAGTATTTT.

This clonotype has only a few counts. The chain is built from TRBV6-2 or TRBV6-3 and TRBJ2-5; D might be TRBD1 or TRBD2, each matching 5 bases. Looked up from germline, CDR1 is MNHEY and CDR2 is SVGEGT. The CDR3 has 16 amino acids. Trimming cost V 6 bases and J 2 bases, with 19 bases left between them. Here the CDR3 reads CASRTLGTPKQETQYF. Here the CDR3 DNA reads TGTGCCAGCAGAACGCTCGGGACCCCCAAACAAGAGACCCAGTACTTC.